This T cell receptor (beta chain) was recorded in a study of blood T cell repertoires in COVID-19. Study information: Acute-phase and convalescent COVID-19 samples originated in the United States, Italy and Spain. T cells, B-cell-depleted T cells, or PBMCs supplied cDNA or gDNA.

Seattle enrolled patients during active infection and tracked them longitudinally. The CDR3 has 15 amino acids. Trimming at V came to 5 bases and at J to 5 bases, leaving 4 bases not matched to a gene. In germline, CDR1 is LNHDA, CDR2 SQIVND (reference sequence). Using immunoSEQ multiplex PCR, the repertoire was profiled, and TCRdb retains in-frame clones only, with some absent. Among some 300,000 clones listed, around nine tenths were seen once. The V and J genes are TRBV19 and TRBJ1-6; the match to TRBD1 covers 9 bases. This receptor was taken from a woman in her sixties or seventies with COVID-19, enrolled during active disease. Sequencing used peripheral blood. The CDR3 coding sequence is TGTGCCAGTAGTGACCGGGACAGGGATAATTCACCCCTCCACTTT. The encoded protein is CASSDRDRDNSPLHF.